This T cell receptor (beta chain) was profiled in a study of vaccination and CD4 T cells after COVID-19. Study information: Investigators stimulated cells with overlapping spike peptides drawn from SARS-CoV-2, HCoV-NL63, HCoV-OC43 and HCoV-229E. The authors gave control cultures a CEFX pool, an HIV-1 Nef pool, or no peptide. Findings and caveats of the study: Spike mono-reactivity was found in 304 of 307 vaccine-specific clones from convalescent patients.

Comment on this clonotype: Its antigen remains unknown.

The study sequenced cultured CD4+ T cell DNA using the Oncomine TCR Beta short-read assay. MiXCR was run by TCRdb on the PCR reads, yielding one entry per CDR3 protein. The table lists under 8,000 distinct CDR3 sequences, around 49% of them singletons. Treatment of the sample: 10-day PBMC culture with coronavirus spike peptide pools or control peptides (ViraFEST assay). Ahead of the COVID-19 pandemic (2011-2018), the CD4+ T cells of the unexposed donor were collected. Before TCRs were sequenced, ViraFEST expanded antigen-specific T cells with peptide pools. The V end was cut by 4 bases, the J end by 2 bases, with 15 bases between. This CDR3 is built from 16 residues. Germline-derived CDR1 and CDR2 are KGHDR and SFDVKD.

The chain carries TRBV24-1 and TRBJ2-3, with D perhaps matching TRBD1 (6 bases). The sequenced sample was CD4+ T cells from blood, cultured in vitro. This TCR came from a human donor in good health. The CDR3 protein is CATSEQGRGDTDTQYF. CDR3 nucleotides: TGTGCCACCAGTGAACAGGGTAGAGGGGACACAGATACGCAGTATTTT.